The source of this T cell receptor (beta chain) is a study of T cell responses to AZD1222 COVID-19 vaccine. The length of the CDR3 is 13 residues. Per the germline V gene, CDR1 is SGHNT and CDR2 is YYREEE (reference sequence). The germline V and J ends were trimmed by 6 bases and 5 bases, with 11 bases remaining between them. TCRdb's copy holds only in-frame clones and misses some; the assay was immunoSEQ multiplex PCR. This sample has tens of thousands of clones, with around nine tenths found just once. This clone appeared once. Its specificity is not known. Study observations and caveats: Unmutated variant regions are reportedly targeted by nearly half of spike-specific TCRs.

This sequence joins TRBV5-4 and TRBJ1-4; D is undetermined. The sequence derives from an adult who received the AZD1222 COVID-19 vaccine. Specimen: peripheral blood, collected 28 days after the second AZD1222 dose. CDR3 DNA sequence: TGTGCCAGCAAGGGAAACGAAAATGAAAAACTGTTTTTT. It encodes CASKGNENEKLFF. The entire variable domain, with the rest obtained from reference TRBV5-4 and TRBJ1-4, is as follows: ETGVTQSPTHLIKTRGQQVTLRCSSQSGHNTVSWYQQALGQGPQFIFQYYREEENGRGNFPPRFSGLQFPNYSSELNVNALELDDSALYLCASKGNENEKLFFGSGTQLSVL.